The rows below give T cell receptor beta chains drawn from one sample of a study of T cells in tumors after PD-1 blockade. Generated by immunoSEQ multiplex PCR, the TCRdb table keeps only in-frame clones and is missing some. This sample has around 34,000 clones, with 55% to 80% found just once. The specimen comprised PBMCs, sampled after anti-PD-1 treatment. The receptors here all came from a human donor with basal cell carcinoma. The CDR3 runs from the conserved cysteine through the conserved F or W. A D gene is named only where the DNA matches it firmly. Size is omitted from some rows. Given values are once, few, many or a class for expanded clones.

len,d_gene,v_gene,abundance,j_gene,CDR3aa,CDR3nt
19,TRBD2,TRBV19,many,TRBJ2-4,CASSNSGRNPPGAKNIQYF,TGTGCCAGTAGTAATAGCGGGAGGAACCCCCCGGGGGCCAAAAACATTCAGTACTTC
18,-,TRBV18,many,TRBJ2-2,CASSPRQTKDSNTGELFF,TGTGCCAGCTCACCACGTCAAACGAAAGATAGTAACACCGGGGAGCTGTTTTTT
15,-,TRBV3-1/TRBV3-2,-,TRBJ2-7,CASSQDMAEQYEQYF,TGTGCCAGCAGCCAAGATATGGCAGAACAATACGAGCAGTACTTC
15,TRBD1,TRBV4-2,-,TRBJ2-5,CASRRDRAVGGPQYF,TGTGCCAGCAGACGAGACAGGGCCGTAGGCGGGCCCCAGTACTTC
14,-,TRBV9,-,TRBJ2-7,CVSSPGPTVHEQYF,TGTGTCAGCAGTCCGGGACCAACGGTCCACGAGCAGTACTTC
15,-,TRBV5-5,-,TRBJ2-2,CASSLGGLSTGELFF,TGTGCCAGCAGCTTGGGAGGGCTCTCGACCGGGGAGCTGTTTTTT
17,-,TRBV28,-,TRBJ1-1,CASSLYRNQYGNTEAFF,TGTGCCAGCAGTTTATACCGCAACCAATATGGGAACACTGAAGCTTTCTTT
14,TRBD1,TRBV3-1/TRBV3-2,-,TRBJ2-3,CASRGQGKTDTQYF,TGTGCCAGCAGGGGACAGGGAAAAACAGATACGCAGTATTTT
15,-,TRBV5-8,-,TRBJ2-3,CASSLWGGSTDTQYF,TGTGCCAGCAGCTTGTGGGGAGGAAGCACAGATACGCAGTATTTT
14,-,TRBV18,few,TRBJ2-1,CASSPPHLSNEQFF,TGTGCCAGCTCACCACCGCACTTGAGCAATGAGCAGTTCTTC
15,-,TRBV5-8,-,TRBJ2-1,CASSLGTGSYNEQFF,TGTGCCAGCAGCTTGGGAACAGGGTCCTACAATGAGCAGTTCTTC
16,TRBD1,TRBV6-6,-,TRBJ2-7,CASSYSQGVHSYEQYF,TGTGCCAGCAGTTACTCACAGGGGGTTCACTCCTACGAGCAGTACTTC
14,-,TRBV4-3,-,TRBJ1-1,CASSQGLGNTEAFF,TGCGCCAGCAGCCAGGGATTGGGGAACACTGAAGCTTTCTTT
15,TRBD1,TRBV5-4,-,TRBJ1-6,CASSSRTGPNSPLHF,TGTGCCAGCAGCTCACGGACAGGGCCTAATTCACCCCTCCACTTT
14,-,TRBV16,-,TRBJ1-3,CASSPPLGGNTIYF,TGTGCCAGCAGCCCACCTCTCGGAGGAAACACCATATATTTT
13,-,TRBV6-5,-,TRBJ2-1,CATHLGPYNEQFF,TGTGCCACCCACTTGGGACCATACAATGAGCAGTTCTTC
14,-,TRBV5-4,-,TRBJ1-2,CASSADVGYYGYTF,TGTGCCAGCAGCGCCGACGTGGGATACTATGGCTACACCTTC
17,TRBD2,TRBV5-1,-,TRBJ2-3,CASRLGLAGAGTDTQYF,TGCGCCAGCAGACTGGGACTAGCGGGAGCAGGGACAGATACGCAGTATTTT
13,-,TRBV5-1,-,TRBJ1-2,CASRDTANYGYTF,TGCGCCAGCAGAGACACAGCTAACTATGGCTACACCTTC
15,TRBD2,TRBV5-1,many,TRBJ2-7,CASSPGLAGGYEQYF,TGCGCCAGCAGCCCCGGACTAGCGGGGGGCTACGAGCAGTACTTC
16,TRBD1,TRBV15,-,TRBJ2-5,CATSRGSDRGRETQYF,TGTGCCACCAGCAGAGGTTCGGACAGGGGGCGAGAGACCCAGTACTTC
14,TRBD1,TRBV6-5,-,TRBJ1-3,CAARGPNSGNTIYF,TGTGCCGCCAGGGGGCCTAACTCTGGAAACACCATATATTTT
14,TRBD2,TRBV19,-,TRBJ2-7,CASSVAGGAYEQYF,TGTGCCAGTAGTGTGGCGGGGGGAGCCTACGAGCAGTACTTC
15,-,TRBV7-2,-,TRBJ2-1,CASSLGHSTYNEQFF,TGTGCCAGCAGCTTGGGACACTCCACCTACAATGAGCAGTTCTTC
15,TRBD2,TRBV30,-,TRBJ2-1,CAWSGGLAGNNEQFF,TGTGCCTGGAGTGGAGGACTAGCGGGTAACAATGAGCAGTTCTTC
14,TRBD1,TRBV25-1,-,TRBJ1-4,CASSETGTNEKLFF,TGTGCCAGCAGCGAGACAGGGACTAATGAAAAACTGTTTTTT
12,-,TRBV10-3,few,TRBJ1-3,CAISDTGNTIYF,TGTGCCATCAGTGACACAGGAAACACCATATATTTT
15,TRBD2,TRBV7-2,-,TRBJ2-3,CASSPQGLGTDTQYF,TGTGCCAGCAGCCCACAAGGACTAGGTACGGATACGCAGTATTTT
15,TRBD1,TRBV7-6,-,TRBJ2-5,CASSPQQGAGETQYF,TGTGCCAGCAGCCCTCAACAGGGGGCGGGGGAGACCCAGTACTTC
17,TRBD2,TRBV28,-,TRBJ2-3,CASSLRTSGSPRDTQYF,TGTGCCAGCAGTTTACGGACTAGCGGGAGCCCCAGGGATACGCAGTATTTT
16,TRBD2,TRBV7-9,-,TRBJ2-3,CASSLGLAVSTDTQYF,TGTGCCAGCAGCTTGGGACTAGCGGTGAGCACAGATACGCAGTATTTT
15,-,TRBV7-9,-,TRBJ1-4,CASSLQGGMGEKLFF,TGTGCCAGCAGCTTACAAGGGGGAATGGGGGAAAAACTGTTTTTT
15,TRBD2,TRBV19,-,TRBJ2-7,CASSPLAGVGYEQYF,TGTGCCAGTAGCCCCCTAGCGGGAGTTGGCTACGAGCAGTACTTC
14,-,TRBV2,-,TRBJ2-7,CASSDGVGVYEQYF,TGTGCCAGCAGTGACGGGGTCGGGGTCTACGAGCAGTACTTC
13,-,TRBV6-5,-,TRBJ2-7,CAGREGGSYEQYF,TGTGCCGGCCGCGAGGGGGGTTCCTACGAGCAGTACTTC
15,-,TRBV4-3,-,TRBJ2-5,CASSHDTSRGETQYF,TGCGCCAGCAGCCACGACACTAGCAGGGGGGAGACCCAGTACTTC
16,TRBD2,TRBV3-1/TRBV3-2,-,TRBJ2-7,CASSQSGGGGPYEQYF,TGTGCCAGCAGCCAGTCCGGGGGGGGAGGCCCCTACGAGCAGTACTTC
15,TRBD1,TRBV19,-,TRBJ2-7,CASRTHGTGGYEQYF,TGTGCCAGTAGAACCCACGGGACAGGAGGATACGAGCAGTACTTC
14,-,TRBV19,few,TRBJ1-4,CASSPRTADEKLFF,TGTGCCAGTAGCCCCCGGACAGCAGATGAAAAACTGTTTTTT
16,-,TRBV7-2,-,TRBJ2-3,CASSLDSGEGTDTQYF,TGTGCCAGCAGCTTAGATTCGGGGGAGGGCACAGATACGCAGTATTTT
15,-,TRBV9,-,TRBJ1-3,CASSGRGGSGNTIYF,TGTGCCAGCAGCGGACGCGGGGGATCTGGAAACACCATATATTTT
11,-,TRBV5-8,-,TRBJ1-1,CASSPTGKAFF,TGTGCCAGCAGCCCCACAGGGAAAGCTTTCTTT
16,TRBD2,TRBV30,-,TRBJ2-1,CAWSALGGRELNEQFF,TGTGCCTGGAGTGCCCTAGGAGGGCGGGAGCTAAATGAGCAGTTCTTC
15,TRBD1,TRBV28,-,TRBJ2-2,CASSLGTGNTGELFF,TGTGCCAGCAGTTTAGGGACAGGGAACACCGGGGAGCTGTTTTTT
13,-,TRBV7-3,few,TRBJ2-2,CASSLGNTGELFF,TGTGCCAGCAGCTTGGGTAACACCGGGGAGCTGTTTTTT
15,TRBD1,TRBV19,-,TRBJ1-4,CASSIGGTGTEKLFF,TGTGCCAGTAGTATAGGAGGGACAGGAACCGAAAAACTGTTTTTT
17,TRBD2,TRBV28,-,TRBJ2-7,CASMPGSGLAGRGEQYF,TGTGCCAGTATGCCGGGGAGTGGACTAGCGGGCAGAGGGGAGCAGTACTTC
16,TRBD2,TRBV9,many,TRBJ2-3,CASSPSLAAHTDTQYF,TGTGCCAGCAGCCCCAGCCTAGCGGCCCACACAGATACGCAGTATTTT
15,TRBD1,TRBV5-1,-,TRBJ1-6,CASSRGQGNNSPLHF,TGCGCCAGCAGCCGGGGACAGGGGAATAATTCACCCCTCCACTTT
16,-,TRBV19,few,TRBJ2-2,CASRKGELANTGELFF,TGTGCCAGTAGAAAGGGGGAACTCGCGAACACCGGGGAGCTGTTTTTT
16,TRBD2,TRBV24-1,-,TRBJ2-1,CATSDLSSGPYNEQFF,TGTGCCACCAGTGACCTGTCTAGCGGGCCCTACAATGAGCAGTTCTTC
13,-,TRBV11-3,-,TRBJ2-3,CASSLRATDTQYF,TGTGCCAGCAGCTTACGGGCCACAGATACGCAGTATTTT
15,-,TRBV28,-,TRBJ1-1,CASSSTGSGNTEAFF,TGTGCCAGCAGTTCCACAGGGTCGGGGAACACTGAAGCTTTCTTT
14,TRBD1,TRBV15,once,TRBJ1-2,CATSRDRAGYGYTF,TGTGCCACCAGCAGGGACAGGGCTGGCTATGGCTACACCTTC
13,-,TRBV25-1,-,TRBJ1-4,CASSEPTHEKLFF,TGTGCCAGCAGTGAACCGACCCATGAAAAACTGTTTTTT